This T cell receptor (beta chain) originates from a study of OX40 agonist ivuxolimab in advanced cancers. Overall study context: Of the participants, approximately 44% had some prior anti-PD-1, anti-PD-L1 or anti-CTLA-4 therapy, which was allowed. Partial responses occurred in Three dose-escalation patients, one with hepatocellular carcinoma and two with cutaneous melanoma. Study outcomes and limitations: Averaged across samples, CD8+ T cells carried more expanded clones than CD4+ did.

Sequencing used immunoSEQ multiplex PCR; TCRdb keeps in-frame clones, though not all of them. The data show tens of thousands of clones, about four fifths seen once. Germline loops: CDR1 MGHRA, CDR2 YSYEKL. V was cut by 0 bases and J by 4 bases, with 14 bases left in between. The CDR3 is 16 residues long. With respect to this clone: The antigen remains unidentified.

This TCR derives from an adult with an advanced solid tumor such as melanoma, head and neck, liver or kidney cancer. The rearrangement uses TRBV4-1 and TRBJ2-3; D may match TRBD1 or TRBD2 (6 bases each). The sequences come from CD4+ or CD8+ T cells sorted from blood, collected in a trial of the OX40 agonist ivuxolimab. The CDR3 nucleotides read TGCGCCAGCAGCCAAGACCCCGGGGGCAGGTCAGATACGCAGTATTTT. It translates to CASSQDPGGRSDTQYF.